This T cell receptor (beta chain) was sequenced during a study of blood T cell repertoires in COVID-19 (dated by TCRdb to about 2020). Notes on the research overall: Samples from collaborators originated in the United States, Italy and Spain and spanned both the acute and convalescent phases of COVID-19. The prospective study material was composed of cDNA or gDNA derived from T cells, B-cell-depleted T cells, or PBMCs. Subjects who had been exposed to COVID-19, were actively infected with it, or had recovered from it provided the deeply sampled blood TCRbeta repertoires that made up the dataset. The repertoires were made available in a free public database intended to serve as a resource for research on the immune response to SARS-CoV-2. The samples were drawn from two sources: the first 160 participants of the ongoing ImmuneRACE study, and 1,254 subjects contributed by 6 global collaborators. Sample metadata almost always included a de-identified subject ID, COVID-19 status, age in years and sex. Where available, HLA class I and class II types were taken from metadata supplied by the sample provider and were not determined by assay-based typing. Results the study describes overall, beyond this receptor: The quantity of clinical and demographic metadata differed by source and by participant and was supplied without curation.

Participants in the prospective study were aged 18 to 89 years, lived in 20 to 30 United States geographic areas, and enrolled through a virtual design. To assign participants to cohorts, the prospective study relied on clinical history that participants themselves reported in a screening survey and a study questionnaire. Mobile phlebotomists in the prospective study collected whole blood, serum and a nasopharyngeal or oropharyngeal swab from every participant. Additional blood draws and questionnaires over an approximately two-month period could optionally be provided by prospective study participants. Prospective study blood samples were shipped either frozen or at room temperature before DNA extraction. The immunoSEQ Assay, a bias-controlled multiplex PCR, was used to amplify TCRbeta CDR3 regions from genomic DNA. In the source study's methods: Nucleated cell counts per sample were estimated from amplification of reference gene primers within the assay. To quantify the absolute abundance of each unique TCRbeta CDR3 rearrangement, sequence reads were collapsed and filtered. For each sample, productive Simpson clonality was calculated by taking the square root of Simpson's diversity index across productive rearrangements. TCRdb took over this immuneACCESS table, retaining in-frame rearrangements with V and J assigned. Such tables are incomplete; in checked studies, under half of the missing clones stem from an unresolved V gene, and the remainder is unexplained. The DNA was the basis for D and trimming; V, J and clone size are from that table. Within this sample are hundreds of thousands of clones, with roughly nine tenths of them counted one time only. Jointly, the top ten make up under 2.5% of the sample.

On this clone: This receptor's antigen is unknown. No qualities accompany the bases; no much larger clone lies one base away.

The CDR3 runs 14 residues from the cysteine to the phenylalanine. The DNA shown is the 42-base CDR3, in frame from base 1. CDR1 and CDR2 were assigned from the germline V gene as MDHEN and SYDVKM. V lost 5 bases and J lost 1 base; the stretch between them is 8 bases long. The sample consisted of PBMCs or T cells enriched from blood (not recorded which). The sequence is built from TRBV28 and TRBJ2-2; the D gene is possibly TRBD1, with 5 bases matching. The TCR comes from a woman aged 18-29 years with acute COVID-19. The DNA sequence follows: TGTGCCAGCAGTATAGGACAGAACACCGGGGAGCTGTTTTTT. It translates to CASSIGQNTGELFF.